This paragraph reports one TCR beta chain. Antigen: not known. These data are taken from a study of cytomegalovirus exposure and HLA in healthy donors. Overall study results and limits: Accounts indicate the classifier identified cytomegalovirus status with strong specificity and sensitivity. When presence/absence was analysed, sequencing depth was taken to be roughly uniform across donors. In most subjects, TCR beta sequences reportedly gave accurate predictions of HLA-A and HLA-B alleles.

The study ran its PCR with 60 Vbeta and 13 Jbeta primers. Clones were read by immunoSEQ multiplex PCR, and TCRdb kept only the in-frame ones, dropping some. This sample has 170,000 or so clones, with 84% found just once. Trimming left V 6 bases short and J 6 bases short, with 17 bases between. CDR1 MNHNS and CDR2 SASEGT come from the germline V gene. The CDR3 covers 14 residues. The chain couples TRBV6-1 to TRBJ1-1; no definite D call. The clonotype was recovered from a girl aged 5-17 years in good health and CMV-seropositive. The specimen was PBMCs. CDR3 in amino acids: CASREDQAFSEAFF. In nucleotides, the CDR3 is TGTGCCAGCAGGGAGGACCAAGCCTTTTCTGAAGCTTTCTTT.